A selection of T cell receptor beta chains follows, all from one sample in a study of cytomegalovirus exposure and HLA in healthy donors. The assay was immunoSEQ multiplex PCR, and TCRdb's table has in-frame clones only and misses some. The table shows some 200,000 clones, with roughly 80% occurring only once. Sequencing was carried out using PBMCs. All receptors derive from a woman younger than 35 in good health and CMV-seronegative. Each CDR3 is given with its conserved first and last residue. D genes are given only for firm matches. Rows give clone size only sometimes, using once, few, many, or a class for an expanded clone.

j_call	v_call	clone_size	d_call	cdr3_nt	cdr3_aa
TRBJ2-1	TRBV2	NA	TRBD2	TGTGCCAGCAGTGAAGTGACTAGCGGGAGCAATGAGCAGTTCTTC	CASSEVTSGSNEQFF
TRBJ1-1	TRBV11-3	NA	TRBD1	TGTGCCAGCTCTGTGGCCCGGACAGGACTGAACACTGAAGCTTTCTTT	CASSVARTGLNTEAFF
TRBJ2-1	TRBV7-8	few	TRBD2	TGTGCCAGCAGCTTAACTAGCGGGAGATCCTACAATGAGCAGTTCTTC	CASSLTSGRSYNEQFF
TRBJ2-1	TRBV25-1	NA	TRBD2	TGTGCCAGCACCTTAGCGGGAGATGGGCATGAGCAGTTCTTC	CASTLAGDGHEQFF
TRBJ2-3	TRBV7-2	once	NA	TGTGCCAGCAGCTCATTAGCGGGCACAGATACGCAGTATTTT	CASSSLAGTDTQYF
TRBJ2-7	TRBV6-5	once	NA	TGTGCCAGCAGTGATTCAGGGGCCGCCTACGAGCAGTACTTC	CASSDSGAAYEQYF
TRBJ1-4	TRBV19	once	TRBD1	TGTGCCAGCTCCCGGGACAGGGAAAGGGGGTCGGAAGAAAAACTGTTTTTT	CASSRDRERGSEEKLFF
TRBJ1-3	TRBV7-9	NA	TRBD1	TGTGCCAGCAGCTTAGAGGGCAGGGGGCACTCTGGAAACACCATATATTTT	CASSLEGRGHSGNTIYF
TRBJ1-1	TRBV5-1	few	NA	TGCGCCAGCAGCTTGGTTGAGGGAAACATGAACACTGAAGCTTTCTTT	CASSLVEGNMNTEAFF
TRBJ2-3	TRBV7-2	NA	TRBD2	TGTGCCAGCAGCTTAGCTCTAGCGGGAGGAGGTGGCAGTAGCACAGATACGCAGTATTTT	CASSLALAGGGGSSTDTQYF
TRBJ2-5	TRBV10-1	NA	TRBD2	TGCGCCAGCAGAGAAGGGACTAGCGGGAGTCTAGAGTGTGAAGAGACCCAGTACTTC	CASREGTSGSLECEETQYF
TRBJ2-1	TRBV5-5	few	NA	TGTGCCAGCAGCTTATACGAGGCCTACAATGAGCAGTTCTTC	CASSLYEAYNEQFF
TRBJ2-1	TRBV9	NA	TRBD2	TGTGCCAGCAGCGTAGGTGGCACCGGGACTAGCGGGAAGGGTAATGAGCAGTTCTTC	CASSVGGTGTSGKGNEQFF
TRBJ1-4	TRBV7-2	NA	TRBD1	TGTGCCAGCAGCTCGGGACAGGGGGCTCGGTATGAAAAACTGTTTTTT	CASSSGQGARYEKLFF
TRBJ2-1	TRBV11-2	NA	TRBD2	TGTGCCAGCAGCTGGGCGGCGGGAGGGACCTACAATGAGCAGTTCTTC	CASSWAAGGTYNEQFF
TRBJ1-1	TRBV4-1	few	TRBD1	TGCGCCAGCAGCCAGGGACAGACTCTCGCTGAAGCTTTCTTT	CASSQGQTLAEAFF
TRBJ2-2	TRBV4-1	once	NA	TGCGCCAGCAGCCAAGGGAGTACCGGGGAGCTGTTTTTT	CASSQGSTGELFF
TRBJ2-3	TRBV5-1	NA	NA	TGCGCCAGCAGCTCTACAGGGGAGGTCGCACAAGATACGCAGTATTTT	CASSSTGEVAQDTQYF
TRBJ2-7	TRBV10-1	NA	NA	TGCGCCAGCAGTGAGTATCCACAGGCCGCATCCTACGAGCAGTACTTC	CASSEYPQAASYEQYF
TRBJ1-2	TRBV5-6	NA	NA	TGTGCCAGCAGCTTGGGGGGGCCTCTTGGCTACACCTTC	CASSLGGPLGYTF
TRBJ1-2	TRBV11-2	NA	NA	TGTGCCAGCAGCTTAGATGGGCAGTCTTTTTATGGCTACACCTTC	CASSLDGQSFYGYTF
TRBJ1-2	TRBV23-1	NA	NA	TGCGCCAGCAGTCCCCGGACAGCTAACTATGGCTACACCTTC	CASSPRTANYGYTF
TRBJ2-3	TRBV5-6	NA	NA	TGTGCCAGCAGCTTGGGACTAGACCCCACAGATACGCAGTATTTT	CASSLGLDPTDTQYF
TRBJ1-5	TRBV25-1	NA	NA	TGTGCCAGCAGTAACACCGGGAGGGATCAGCCCCAGCATTTT	CASSNTGRDQPQHF
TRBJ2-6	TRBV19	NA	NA	TGTGCCAGTAGTACCGTTGTCCGTATCTCTGGGGCCAACGTCCTGACTTTC	CASSTVVRISGANVLTF
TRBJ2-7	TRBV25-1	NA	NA	TGTGCCAGCAGTGACAGGGCACCCTACGAGCAGTACTTC	CASSDRAPYEQYF
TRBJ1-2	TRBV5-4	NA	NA	TGTGCCAGCAGCTTATTTCAGGTGCTCTATGGCTACACCTTC	CASSLFQVLYGYTF
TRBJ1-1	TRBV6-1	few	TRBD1	TGTGCCAGCAGTGAACCCGGACAGGGAGACACTGAAGCTTTCTTT	CASSEPGQGDTEAFF
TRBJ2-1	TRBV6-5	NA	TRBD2	TGTGCCAGCAGTTCCAGCGGGGGCTACAATGAGCAGTTCTTC	CASSSSGGYNEQFF
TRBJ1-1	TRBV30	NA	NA	TGTGCCTGGACAGCGGGGGCGACCGAAGCTTTCTTT	CAWTAGATEAFF
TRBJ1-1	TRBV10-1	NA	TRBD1	TGCGCCAGCAGTGAGTCCAGGACAGGGGGCACTGAAGCTTTCTTT	CASSESRTGGTEAFF
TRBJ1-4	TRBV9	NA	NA	TGTGCCAGCGGATCCTCGGGGGATAATGAAAAACTGTTTTTT	CASGSSGDNEKLFF
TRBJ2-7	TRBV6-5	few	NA	TGTGCCAGCAGTTACTCGACTGGGGGCCTCTACGAGCAGTACTTC	CASSYSTGGLYEQYF
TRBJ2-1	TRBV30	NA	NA	TGTGCCTGGAGTGTATCAGGTTACAATGAGCAGTTCTTC	CAWSVSGYNEQFF
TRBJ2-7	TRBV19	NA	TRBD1	TGTGCCAGTAGTATTTACGGGACAGGGGGCTACGAGCAGTACTTC	CASSIYGTGGYEQYF
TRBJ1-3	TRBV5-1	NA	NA	TGCGCCAGCAGCCTAGGGGGCTCTGGAAACACCATATATTTT	CASSLGGSGNTIYF
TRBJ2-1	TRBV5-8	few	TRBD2	TGTGCCAGCAGCCCTGCTAGCGGGATTTACAATGAGCAGTTCTTC	CASSPASGIYNEQFF
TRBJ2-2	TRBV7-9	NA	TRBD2	TGTGCCAGCAGCCACGGACTAGGGGTGAACACCGGGGAGCTGTTTTTT	CASSHGLGVNTGELFF
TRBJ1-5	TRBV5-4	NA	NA	TGTGCCAGCAGCTTTGGCACCAATCAGCCCCAGCATTTT	CASSFGTNQPQHF
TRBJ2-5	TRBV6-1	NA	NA	TGTGCCAGCAGTGACGTAGGACACTTTCAAGAGACCCAGTACTTC	CASSDVGHFQETQYF
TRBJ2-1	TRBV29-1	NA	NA	TGCAGCGTTGGGGGGACTCACCAGTACAATGAGCAGTTCTTC	CSVGGTHQYNEQFF
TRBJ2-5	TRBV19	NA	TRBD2	TGTGCCAATCGGACTAGTAGGGAGACCCAGTACTTC	CANRTSRETQYF
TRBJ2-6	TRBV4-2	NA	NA	TGTGCCAGCAGCCAAGATTCGTCAGGATCGAGCTCTGGGGCCAACGTCCTGACTTTC	CASSQDSSGSSSGANVLTF
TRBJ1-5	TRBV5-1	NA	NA	TGCGCCAGCAGCTTAGGAGGGGCTGGCAATCAGCCCCAGCATTTT	CASSLGGAGNQPQHF
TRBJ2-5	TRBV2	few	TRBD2	TGTGCCAGCATTGGAGGACTAGCGGGAGCATCCCAGTACTTC	CASIGGLAGASQYF
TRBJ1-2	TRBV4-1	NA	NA	TGCGCCAGCAGCCAAGATCTCGAGGGTTACGGCTACACCTTC	CASSQDLEGYGYTF
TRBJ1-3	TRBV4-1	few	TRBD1	TGCGCCAGCAGCCCCGACAGGGGGCCTGGAAACACCATATATTTT	CASSPDRGPGNTIYF
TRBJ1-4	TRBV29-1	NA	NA	TGCAGCGGCGGGGGAGGGGGTGGTGAAAAACTGTTTTTT	CSGGGGGGEKLFF
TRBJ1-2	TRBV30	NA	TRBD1	TGTGCCTGGAGTGTGGGGACAGGGGACTATGGCTACACCTTC	CAWSVGTGDYGYTF
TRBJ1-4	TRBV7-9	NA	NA	TGTGCCAGCAGCCCCGGGGCAGGGAGGAATGAAAAACTGCTTTTT	CASSPGAGRNEKLLF
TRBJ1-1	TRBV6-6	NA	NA	TGTGCCAGCAGTTACCCCCAGGGTCCGGCTTTCTTT	CASSYPQGPAFF
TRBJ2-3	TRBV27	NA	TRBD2	TGTGCCAGCAGTTTATGGCGGGAGAGATGGGATACGCAGTATTTT	CASSLWRERWDTQYF
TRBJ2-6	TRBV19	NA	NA	TGTGCCAGTATTAATTTGCCCTCAACTTGGGACACAAGGGGGACTGGGGCCAACGTCCTGACTTTC	CASINLPSTWDTRGTGANVLTF